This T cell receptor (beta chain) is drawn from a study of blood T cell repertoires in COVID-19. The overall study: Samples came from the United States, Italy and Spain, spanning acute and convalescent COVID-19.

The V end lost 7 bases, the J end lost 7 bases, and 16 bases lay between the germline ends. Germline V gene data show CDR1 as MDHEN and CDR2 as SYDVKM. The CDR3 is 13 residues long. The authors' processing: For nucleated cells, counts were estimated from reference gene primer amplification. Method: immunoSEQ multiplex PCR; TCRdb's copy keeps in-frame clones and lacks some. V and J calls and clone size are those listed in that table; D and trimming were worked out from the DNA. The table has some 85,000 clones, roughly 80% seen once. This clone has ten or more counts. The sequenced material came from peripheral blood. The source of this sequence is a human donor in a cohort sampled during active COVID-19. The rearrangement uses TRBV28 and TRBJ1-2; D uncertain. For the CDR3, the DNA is TGTGCCAGCACCTATGAGGTTCTGCGTGGCTACACCTTC. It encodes CASTYEVLRGYTF.